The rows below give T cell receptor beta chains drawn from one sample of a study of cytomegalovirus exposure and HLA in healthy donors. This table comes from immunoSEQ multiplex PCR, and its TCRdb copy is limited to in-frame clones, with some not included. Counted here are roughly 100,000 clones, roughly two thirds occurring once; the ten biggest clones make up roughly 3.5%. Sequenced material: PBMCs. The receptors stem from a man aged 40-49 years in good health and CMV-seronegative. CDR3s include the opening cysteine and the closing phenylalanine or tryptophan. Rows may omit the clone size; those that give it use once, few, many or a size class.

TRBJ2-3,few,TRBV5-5,CASSERGGPDTQYF
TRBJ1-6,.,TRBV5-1,CASSLTGEGSPLHF
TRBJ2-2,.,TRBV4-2,CASSPGGGFAGELFF
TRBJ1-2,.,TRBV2,CASTAVVGYGYTF
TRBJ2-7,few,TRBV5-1,CASTNTGYEQYF
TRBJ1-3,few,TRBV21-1,CASSKALSRRVTIYF
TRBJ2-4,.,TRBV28,CASSLPTGRGGNIQYF
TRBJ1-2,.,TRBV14,CASQERGISYGYTF
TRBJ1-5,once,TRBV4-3,CASSQDYGDRSQPQHF
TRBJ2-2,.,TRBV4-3,CASSQVMDRGPGAGELFF
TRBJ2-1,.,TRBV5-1,CASSLISGGSYNEQFF
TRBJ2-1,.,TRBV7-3,CASSQRARVNEQFF
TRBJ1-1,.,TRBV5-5,CASSLVVGVETEAFF
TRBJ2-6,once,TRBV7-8,CASSSGTGRSGANVLTF
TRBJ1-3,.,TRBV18,CASSPSPELSGNTIYF
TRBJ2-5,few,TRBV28,CASSLMSTGIGETQYF
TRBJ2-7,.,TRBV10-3,CAAKAGPRGYEQYF
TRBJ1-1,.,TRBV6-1,CASRALPRANTEAFF
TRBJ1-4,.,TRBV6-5,CASSWDRGPGEKLFF
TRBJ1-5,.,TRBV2,CASSEIVTGGGQPQHF
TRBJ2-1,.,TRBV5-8,CASSFERGAYNEQFF
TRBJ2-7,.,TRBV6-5,CASSYSGTGSYEQYF
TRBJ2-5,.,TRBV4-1,CASSQDPSGDGETQYF
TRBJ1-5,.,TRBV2,CASSAQGTSPQHF
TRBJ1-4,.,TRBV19,CASLGGATNEKLFF
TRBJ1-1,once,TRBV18,CASSPRFQGTGDGTEAFF
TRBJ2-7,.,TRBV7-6,CASSLGGDEQYF
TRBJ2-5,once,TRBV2,CASRKRDYETQYF
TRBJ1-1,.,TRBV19,CASSISYIGGGTEAFF
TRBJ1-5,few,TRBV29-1,CSVGGSNQPQHF
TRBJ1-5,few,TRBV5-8,CASSLGRRGNQPQHF
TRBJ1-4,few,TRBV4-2,CASSQLSDRGRTNEKLFF
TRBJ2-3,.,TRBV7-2,CASSSLLSRDTQYF
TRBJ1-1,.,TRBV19,CASSKPTEGNTEAFF
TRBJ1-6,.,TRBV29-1,CSVEDLRGYNSPLHF
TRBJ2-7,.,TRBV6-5,CASSYGGLAGNEQYF
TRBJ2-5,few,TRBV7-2,CASSSLTGRETQYF
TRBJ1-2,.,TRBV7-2,CASSLAGLGYTF